This TCR beta chain was profiled in a study of identifying expanded T cells in peripheral blood. The CDR3 loop spans 13 amino acids. V lost 9 bases, J lost 5 bases, and 7 bases stayed unmatched. Germline V lookup: CDR1 KGHSH, CDR2 LQKENI. This clone was observed at least ten times. Measured with immunoSEQ multiplex PCR; TCRdb has only the in-frame clones, and not every one. This sample has approximately 80,000 clones; around four fifths occur once, and the top ten carry more than 15%. V gene TRBV18 combines with J gene TRBJ2-1; 7 positions match TRBD1. The receptor was derived from a person aged 18 to 69 in good health. The source material was blood. The CDR3 DNA sequence: TGTGCCAGTGCCGGGACAGCTGACAATGAGCAGTTCTTC. Its translation: CASAGTADNEQFF. Full variable domain (remainder filled in from reference TRBV18 and TRBJ2-1): NAGVMQNPRHLVRRRGQEARLRCSPMKGHSHVYWYRQLPEEGLKFMVYLQKENIIDESGMPKERFSAEFPKEGPSILRIQQVVRGDSAAYFCASAGTADNEQFFGPGTRLTVL.